This T cell receptor beta chain was captured by sequencing in a study of shared T cell receptors in the human thymus. The repertoire was sequenced with immunoSEQ multiplex PCR; TCRdb's copy has only in-frame clones and lacks some. The repertoire has over 650,000 clones, more than 70% of them found once; the top ten carry under 0.01%. The CDR3 totals 15 residues. Germline V gives CDR1 WSHSY, CDR2 SAAADI. Trimming cost V 10 bases and J 2 bases; bases outside gene matches: 6. This same sample was also taken into another study, of human thymus T cells.

The source material was thymocytes. This clonotype was sampled from a boy under two years old with a congenital heart defect. The genes are TRBV10-2 and TRBJ2-2, with TRBD2 matching 11 bases. CDR3 protein: CATKGLAVNTGELFF. The CDR3 coding sequence is TGCGCCACCAAGGGACTAGCGGTTAACACCGGGGAGCTGTTTTTT.